Presented here are 10 T cell receptor beta chains from one specimen sequenced in a study of shared clonotypes between healthy human individuals. The data were produced by immunoSEQ multiplex PCR, yet TCRdb's version contains in-frame clones alone and is incomplete. The sample has 2 million to 2.5 million clones, approximately 96% seen once. Sequencing was done on a sample of naive CD4+ T cells sorted from blood. Subset reported: CD45RA+ positively selected. Receptors originate from a man in his late teens or twenties in good health.

The chain joins TRBV30 to TRBJ1-1, with 8 bases aligning to TRBD1. Germline loops: CDR1 GTSNPN, CDR2 SVGIG (reference sequence). With 2 bases clipped from V and 8 bases from J, the junction kept 1 base outside the gene matches. The CDR3 sequence is 11 residues long. CDR3 protein: CAWSRDREAFF. The DNA of the CDR3 is TGTGCCTGGAGTAGGGACAGGGAAGCTTTCTTT.

The V call is TRBV6-1, the J call TRBJ1-4, with D perhaps TRBD1 (5 bases). Germline V CDR1 and CDR2: MNHNS, SASEGT. The CDR3 spans 12 residues. The V end was cut by 2 bases, the J end by 12 bases, with 10 bases between. CDR3 region: CASSEWGRELFF. The CDR3 DNA reads TGTGCCAGCAGTGAATGGGGCCGTGAACTGTTTTTT.

This chain links TRBV14 with TRBJ1-1; maybe TRBD1 (6 bases). Germline V gives CDR1 SGHDN, CDR2 FVKESK. This CDR3 is built from 12 residues. Trimming removed 3 bases at V and 10 bases at J, with 12 bases between. The CDR3 region has the DNA TGTGCCAGCAGCCAGGGGGCTAAAAGAGCTTTCTTT. This sequence encodes CASSQGAKRAFF.

The chain joins TRBV27 to TRBJ2-5; D might be TRBD1 (5 bases). The CDR3 is made up of 17 amino acids. V shed 2 bases and J shed 2 bases, with 18 bases lying between them. The V gene's germline CDR1 is MNHEY and CDR2 SMNVEV (reference sequence). The CDR3 protein is CASSLGVAGLGQETQYF. CDR3 nucleotide sequence: TGTGCCAGCAGTTTAGGGGTGGCAGGGTTAGGGCAAGAGACCCAGTACTTC.

This chain links TRBV6-1 with TRBJ2-6; D not certain. This CDR3 comprises 12 residues. Trimming shortened V by 4 bases and J by 11 bases, and 9 bases separated the two germline ends. Germline V gene sequence: CDR1 MNHNS, CDR2 SASEGT. CDR3 sequence reads: CASSGGVHVLTF. Written as DNA, the CDR3 is TGTGCCAGCAGTGGAGGAGTTCACGTCCTGACTTTC.

This chain connects TRBV19 to TRBJ2-7; a possible D gene is TRBD1 (6 bases). Germline assignment: CDR1 LNHDA and CDR2 SQIVND (reference sequence). This CDR3 is built from 11 residues. V shed 8 bases and J shed 7 bases, with 12 bases lying between them. This chain's CDR3 is CASLQGLEQYF. The CDR3 DNA follows: TGTGCCAGTCTCCAGGGGTTGGAGCAGTACTTC.

The CDR3 region has the DNA TGTGCCAGCTCACCGAGGACTGAATCCTACGAGCAGTACTTC. It yields the protein CASSPRTESYEQYF. The rearrangement joins TRBV18 to TRBJ2-7, with D perhaps TRBD2 (5 bases). Germline V gene lookup returns CDR1 KGHSH and CDR2 LQKENI. CDR3 length: 14 amino acids. V lost 3 bases and J 1 base, leaving 10 bases between the germline ends.

J is TRBJ2-7 and V is TRBV19, with 12 bases matching TRBD2. CDR1 is LNHDA and CDR2 is SQIVND in the germline V gene (reference sequence). The CDR3 has 15 amino acids. After removal of 3 bases from V and 4 bases from J, the junction contained 4 bases not matched to a gene. The CDR3 nucleotides read TGTGCCAGTAGTATGGCTAGCGGGGGGGTTTACGAGCAGTACTTC. Translation gives CASSMASGGVYEQYF.

The chain joins TRBV6-1 to TRBJ1-1; D might be TRBD1 (6 bases). The V end lost 5 bases, the J end lost 2 bases, and 12 bases lay between the germline ends. Germline V gene data show CDR1 as MNHNS and CDR2 as SASEGT. CDR3 length equals 14 residues. CDR3 amino acids: CASSKDSSNTEAFF. In DNA, the CDR3 is TGTGCCAGCAGTAAGGACAGCTCAAACACTGAAGCTTTCTTT.

The J gene is TRBJ1-1, the V gene TRBV11-2, with D unclear. Germline V gene sequence: CDR1 SGHAT, CDR2 FQNNGV. The V end lost 1 base, the J end lost 4 bases, and 10 bases lay between the germline ends. The CDR3 covers 14 residues. For the CDR3, the DNA is TGTGCCAGCAGCTTAGGATTGTTGGGCACTGAAGCTTTCTTT. Translated, it gives CASSLGLLGTEAFF.